Listed below are T cell receptor beta chains from one sample, sequenced in a study of T-cell reconstitution after alpha-beta-depleted transplantation in children. TCRdb fed the PCR reads into MiXCR, producing one record per CDR3 protein. The sample lists 70,000 to 95,000 distinct CDR3 sequences; 10% to 15% were seen once. The sequencing here drew on PBMCs from the stem cell graft donor, taken from the stem cell graft. The receptors were gathered from a human donor who donated a stem cell graft to a child with inherited bone marrow failure. CDR3s include the opening cysteine and the closing phenylalanine or tryptophan. A D gene is named only where the DNA matches it firmly. Size is stated for part of the rows, as once, few or many counts, or as a class when the clone is expanded.

size,J,D,V,CDR3,DNA
many,TRBJ2-4,NA,TRBV9,CASSPLGAGENIQYF,TGTGCCAGCAGCCCCCTTGGGGCAGGCGAGAACATTCAGTACTTC
many,TRBJ1-4,NA,TRBV5-1,CASSFTTDEKLFF,TGCGCCAGCAGCTTTACGACAGATGAAAAACTGTTTTTT
many,TRBJ2-5,NA,TRBV5-1,CASSLVLEGETQYF,TGCGCCAGCAGCTTGGTTCTTGAGGGAGAGACCCAGTACTTC
many,TRBJ1-5,NA,TRBV27,CASSSGENSNQPQHF,TGTGCCAGCAGTTCAGGGGAGAATAGCAATCAGCCCCAGCATTTT
many,TRBJ1-2,NA,TRBV10-2,CASSVVRIYGYTF,TGCGCCAGCAGTGTCGTTCGGATCTATGGCTACACCTTC
many,TRBJ1-1,NA,TRBV5-1,CASSLFLGGNTEAFF,TGCGCCAGCAGCTTGTTTCTCGGGGGGAACACTGAAGCTTTCTTT
NA,TRBJ2-7,TRBD1,TRBV7-9,CASSLGGQGPDEQYF,TGTGCCAGCAGCTTAGGGGGACAGGGTCCCGACGAGCAGTACTTC
NA,TRBJ2-4,NA,TRBV7-9,CASSLDRSPAKNIQYF,TGTGCCAGCAGCTTAGATCGCAGTCCAGCCAAAAACATTCAGTACTTC
many,TRBJ2-1,NA,TRBV20-1,CSARDPGGIGNEQFF,TGCAGTGCTAGAGATCCGGGGGGCATAGGCAATGAGCAGTTCTTC
NA,TRBJ2-1,TRBD2,TRBV18,CASSRTSGEHFF,TGTGCCAGCTCCCGGACTAGCGGGGAGCATTTCTTC
NA,TRBJ2-7,NA,TRBV20-1,CSASEGGRTEQYF,TGCAGTGCTAGCGAGGGGGGCCGGACGGAGCAGTACTTC
many,TRBJ2-7,NA,TRBV5-1,CASSLDGYYNYEQYF,TGCGCCAGCAGCCTAGACGGCTATTATAACTACGAGCAGTACTTC
few,TRBJ2-5,NA,TRBV2,CASSEWGWQQETQYF,TGTGCCAGCAGTGAATGGGGATGGCAGCAAGAGACCCAGTACTTC
many,TRBJ1-6,NA,TRBV27,CASSSPRRENSPLHF,TGTGCCAGCAGTTCCCCTCGCAGGGAAAATTCACCCCTCCACTTT
many,TRBJ2-7,TRBD2,TRBV4-3,CASSQDTSGIYEQYF,TGCGCCAGCAGCCAAGATACTAGCGGGATCTACGAGCAGTACTTC
many,TRBJ2-7,TRBD1,TRBV11-2,CASSLGQGGYEQYF,TGTGCCAGCAGTTTGGGACAGGGCGGCTACGAGCAGTACTTC
few,TRBJ2-1,TRBD2,TRBV12-5,CASGFSRGLAEQFF,TGTGCTAGTGGTTTTTCCCGAGGACTAGCGGAACAGTTCTTC
many,TRBJ1-1,TRBD1,TRBV20-1,CSAPRQGGYTEAFF,TGCAGTGCTCCGAGACAGGGAGGGTACACTGAAGCTTTCTTT
many,TRBJ2-3,TRBD2,TRBV6-2/TRBV6-3,CASSSGLARTDTQYF,TGTGCCAGCAGTTCCGGACTAGCTCGCACAGATACGCAGTATTTT
NA,TRBJ2-5,NA,TRBV19,CASSIGNRRETQYF,TGTGCCAGTAGTATAGGAAACAGAAGGGAGACCCAGTACTTC
many,TRBJ1-4,NA,TRBV7-2,CASSLDGDGEKLFF,TGTGCCAGCAGCTTAGATGGGGATGGTGAAAAACTGTTTTTT
many,TRBJ1-1,NA,TRBV20-1,CSARPYSGTEAFF,TGCAGTGCTAGACCGTATAGTGGCACTGAAGCTTTCTTT
many,TRBJ2-1,TRBD2,TRBV7-2,CASSFLAGYNYQFF,TGTGCCAGCAGCTTCCTAGCGGGGTACAATTATCAGTTCTTC
many,TRBJ2-2,TRBD2,TRBV10-3,CAISASSGKAGGELFF,TGTGCCATCAGTGCCTCTAGCGGGAAGGCGGGCGGGGAGCTGTTTTTT
NA,TRBJ2-7,TRBD1,TRBV24-1,CATSPGQGHEQYF,TGTGCCACCAGCCCCGGACAGGGGCACGAGCAGTACTTC
NA,TRBJ1-5,TRBD1,TRBV19,CASSAGQGGSNQPQHF,TGTGCCAGTAGTGCGGGACAGGGTGGGAGCAATCAGCCCCAGCATTTT
many,TRBJ2-7,NA,TRBV27,CASSLSWPNEQYF,TGTGCCAGCAGTTTATCGTGGCCCAACGAGCAGTACTTC